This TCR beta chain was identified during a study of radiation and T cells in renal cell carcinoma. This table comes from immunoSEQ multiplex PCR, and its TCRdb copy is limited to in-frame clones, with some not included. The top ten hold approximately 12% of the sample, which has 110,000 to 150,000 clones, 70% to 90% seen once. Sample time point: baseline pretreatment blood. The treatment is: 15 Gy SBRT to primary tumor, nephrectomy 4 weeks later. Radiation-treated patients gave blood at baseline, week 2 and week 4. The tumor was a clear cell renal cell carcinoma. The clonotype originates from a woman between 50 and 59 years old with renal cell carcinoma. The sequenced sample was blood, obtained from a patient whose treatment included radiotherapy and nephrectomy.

CDR3 amino acids: CASSGRGTGGYEQYF. The CDR3 DNA reads TGTGCCAGCAGTGGGAGGGGGACAGGGGGCTACGAGCAGTACTTC. The V gene is TRBV6-1, the J gene TRBJ2-7; 11 bases are shared with TRBD1. The CDR3 contains 15 residues. The germline V gene has CDR1 MNHNS and CDR2 SASEGT. V lost 4 bases and J lost 3; bases outside the gene matches: 5.